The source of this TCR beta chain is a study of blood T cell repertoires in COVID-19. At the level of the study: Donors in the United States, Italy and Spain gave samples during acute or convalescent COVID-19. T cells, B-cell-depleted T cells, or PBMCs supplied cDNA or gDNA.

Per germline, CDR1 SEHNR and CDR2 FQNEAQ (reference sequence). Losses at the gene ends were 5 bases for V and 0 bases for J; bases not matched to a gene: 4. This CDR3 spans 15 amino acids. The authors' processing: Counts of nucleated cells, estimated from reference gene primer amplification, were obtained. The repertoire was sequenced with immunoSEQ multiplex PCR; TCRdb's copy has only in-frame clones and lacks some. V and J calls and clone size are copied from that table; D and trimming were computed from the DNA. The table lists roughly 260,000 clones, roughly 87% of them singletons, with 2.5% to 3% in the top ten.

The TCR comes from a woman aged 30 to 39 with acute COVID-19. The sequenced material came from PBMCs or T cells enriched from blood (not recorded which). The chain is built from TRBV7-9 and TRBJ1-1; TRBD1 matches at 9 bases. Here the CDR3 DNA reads TGTGCCAGCAGCCCGACAGGGGGGTTGAACACTGAAGCTTTCTTT. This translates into CASSPTGGLNTEAFF.